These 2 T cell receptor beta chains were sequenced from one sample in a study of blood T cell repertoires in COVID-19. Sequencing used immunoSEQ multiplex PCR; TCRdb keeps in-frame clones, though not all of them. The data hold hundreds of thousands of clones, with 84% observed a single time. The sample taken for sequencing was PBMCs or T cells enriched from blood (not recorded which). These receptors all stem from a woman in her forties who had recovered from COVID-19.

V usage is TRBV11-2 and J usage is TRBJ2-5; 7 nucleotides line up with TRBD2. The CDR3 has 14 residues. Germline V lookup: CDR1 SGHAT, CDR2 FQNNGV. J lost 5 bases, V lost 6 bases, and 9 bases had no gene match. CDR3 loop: CASSSPGLLETQYF. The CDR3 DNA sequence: TGTGCCAGCAGTTCACCGGGACTACTTGAGACCCAGTACTTC. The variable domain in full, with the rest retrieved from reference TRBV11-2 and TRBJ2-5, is EAGVAQSPRYKIIEKRQSVAFWCNPISGHATLYWYQQILGQGPKLLIQFQNNGVVDDSQLPKDRFSAERLKGVDSTLKIQPAKLEDSAVYLCASSSPGLLETQYFGPGTRLLVL.

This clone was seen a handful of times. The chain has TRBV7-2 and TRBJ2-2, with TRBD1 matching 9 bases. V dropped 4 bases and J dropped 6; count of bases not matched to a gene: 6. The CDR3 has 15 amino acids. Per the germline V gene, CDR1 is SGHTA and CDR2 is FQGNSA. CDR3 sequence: CASSSQGATAGELFF. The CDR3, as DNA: TGTGCCAGCAGCTCACAGGGGGCGACGGCCGGGGAGCTGTTTTTT.